This TCR beta chain stems from a study of blood T cell repertoires in COVID-19. Under the authors' procedure: Amplification with reference gene primers provided the estimates of nucleated cell counts. The repertoire was sequenced with immunoSEQ multiplex PCR; TCRdb's copy has only in-frame clones and lacks some. V and J calls plus clone size are reproduced from that table; the DNA served to infer D and trimming. The sample holds 250,000 to 400,000 clones; approximately 88% are singletons and the top ten take approximately 1.6%. Looked up from germline, CDR1 is MGHRA and CDR2 is YSYEKL. The CDR3 loop spans 15 amino acids. Trimming pared 1 base from V and 4 bases from J, leaving 13 bases between.

The source of this sequence is a woman aged 25 to 39 with COVID-19, enrolled during active disease. The chain couples TRBV4-1 to TRBJ1-1; D is unclear. Sequences were obtained from peripheral blood. The CDR3 DNA is TGCGCCAGCAGCCAAGTCGGCAGACTGCCCACTGAAGCTTTCTTT. Amino acids: CASSQVGRLPTEAFF.